This T cell receptor (beta chain) was captured by sequencing in a study of CXCR3-negative and CXCR3-positive naive CD8 T cells. Overall study findings and caveats: TRBV-TRBJ usage matched between naive CXCR3-negative and CXCR3-positive cells but not between memory cells. Higher TRB CDR3 hydrophobicity marked CXCR3-positive naive cells relative to CXCR3-negative naive cells.

Naive CD8+ T cells were CD45RO-CCR7+CD27+CD95-. The TRB libraries of cDNA were built by UMI-labeled 5' RACE. No DNA is given; TCRdb re-called the 5' RACE reads and lists each CDR3 protein once. The table lists about 89,000 distinct CDR3 sequences. Note on this clonotype: Its antigen remains unidentified.

The clonotype originates from a human donor in good health. Some clones in this sample may be carry-over from other donors' samples. Sequenced material: naive CXCR3+ CD8+ T cells from blood. Subset: CD45RO-CCR7+CD27+CD95- naive CD8+ T cells expressing CXCR3 (TNR3+).

CDR3 sequence reads: CASMRQGEAENEQFF. The V call is TRBV7-9, the J call TRBJ2-1; there is no DNA to check the TCRdb D call of TRBD1. The CDR3 is 15 amino acids. CDR1 and CDR2 (germline): SEHNR, FQNEAQ (reference sequence).